This TCR beta chain comes out of a study of CD8 T cells in Susac syndrome. A quantity of about 0.5 to 1 ug RNA underwent reverse transcription using random hexamers. The immunoSEQ assay covered 54 Vbeta and 13 Jbeta segments for CDR3. MiXCR, run by TCRdb on the immunoSEQ multiplex PCR reads, gives a single entry per CDR3 protein. This table holds around 190,000 distinct CDR3 sequences, approximately 93% found once. High-throughput TCR beta sequencing covered peripheral CD8+ and CD4+ T cells. Healthy donors formed controls matched for age and sex. TEMRA cells were FACS-enriched, while CD8+ and CD4+ T cells were negatively isolated. The CDR3 runs 14 residues. V lost 4 bases, J lost 1 base, and 9 bases lay in between. Germline lookup yields CDR1 LNHDA and CDR2 SQIVND (reference sequence).

The sequence was collected from a human donor in good health. Sequencing was carried out using CD4+ T cells from PBMCs. The chain links TRBV19 to TRBJ2-3, with a weak D call TRBD1 (6 bases). In nucleotides, the CDR3 is TGTGCCAGTAGTAGGGGGCCTGGCACAGATACGCAGTATTTT. It yields the protein CASSRGPGTDTQYF.